This TCR beta chain was captured by sequencing in a study of T cell changes during pregnancy in multiple sclerosis. CDR1 is LNHDA, CDR2 SQIVND, per germline (reference sequence). Germline trimming cut 2 bases from V and 1 base from J; bases unmatched to any gene: 10. The length of the CDR3 is 17 residues. Here immunoSEQ multiplex PCR was the method, and the copy in TCRdb shows in-frame clones only, minus some. The repertoire holds about 80,000 clones, with under 95% as singletons. The sample here was peripheral blood, taken before pregnancy. The sequence was obtained from a female donor with multiple sclerosis, enrolled in a pregnancy study. The chain combines TRBV19 with TRBJ1-1, with 7 bases fitting TRBD1. The CDR3 here is CASSISSLGGSNTEAFF. The CDR3 bases are TGTGCCAGTAGTATATCCTCCCTAGGGGGCTCGAACACTGAAGCTTTCTTT.